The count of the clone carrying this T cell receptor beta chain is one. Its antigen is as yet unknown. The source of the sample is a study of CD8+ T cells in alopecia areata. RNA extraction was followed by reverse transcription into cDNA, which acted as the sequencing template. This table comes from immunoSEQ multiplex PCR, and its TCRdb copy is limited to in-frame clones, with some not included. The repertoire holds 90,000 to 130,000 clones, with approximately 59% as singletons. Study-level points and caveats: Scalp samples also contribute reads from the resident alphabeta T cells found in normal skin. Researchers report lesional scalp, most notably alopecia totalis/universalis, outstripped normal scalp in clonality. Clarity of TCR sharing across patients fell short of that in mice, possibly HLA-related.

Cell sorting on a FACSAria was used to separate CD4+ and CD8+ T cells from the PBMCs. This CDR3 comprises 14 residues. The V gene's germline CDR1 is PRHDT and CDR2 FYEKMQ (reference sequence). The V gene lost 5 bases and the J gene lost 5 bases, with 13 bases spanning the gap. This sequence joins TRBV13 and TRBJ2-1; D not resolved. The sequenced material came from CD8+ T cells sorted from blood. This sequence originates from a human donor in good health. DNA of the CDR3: TGTGCCAGCAGCACACGGGCCTTGAACAATGAGCAGTTCTTC. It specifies CASSTRALNNEQFF.